The rows below give T cell receptor beta chains drawn from one sample of a study of blood T cells in healthy people across ages. TCRdb called the 5' RACE reads again in MiXCR, with one record for every CDR3 protein. The sample includes almost 1 million distinct CDR3 sequences, just over 50% seen only once; the top ten take 20% to 25%. The sequenced sample consisted of blood. Every receptor here comes from a woman aged 55 to 70 in good health. Both conserved end residues are part of each CDR3. D genes are given only for firm matches. Rows may omit the clone size; those that give it use once, few, many or a size class.

clone_size j_call d_call v_call cdr3_aa cdr3_nt
NA TRBJ2-1 TRBD2 TRBV4-2 CASSQVSGSINEQFF TGTGCCAGCAGCCAAGTTAGCGGGAGCATCAATGAGCAGTTCTTC
few TRBJ2-3 TRBD2 TRBV7-2 CASSPGLAGGGDTQYF TGTGCCAGCAGCCCCGGACTAGCGGGAGGTGGAGATACGCAGTATTTT
NA TRBJ2-3 NA TRBV7-8 CASSLEGITYTDTQYF TGTGCCAGCAGCTTAGAGGGCATCACTTACACAGATACGCAGTATTTT
NA TRBJ2-1 TRBD2 TRBV12-3/TRBV12-4 CASSIAGAQFF TGTGCCAGCAGTATAGCGGGAGCGCAGTTCTTC
NA TRBJ2-4 NA TRBV7-9 CASSFSVGGPAKNIQYF TGTGCCAGCAGCTTTTCTGTAGGAGGTCCAGCCAAAAACATTCAGTACTTC
many TRBJ1-6 TRBD1 TRBV28 CASRRGTGRPNSPLHF TGTGCCAGCAGAAGAGGGACAGGCCGCCCCAATTCACCCCTCCACTTT
few TRBJ2-5 TRBD1 TRBV20-1 CSAGDRGGQETQYF TGCAGTGCTGGCGACAGGGGAGGACAAGAGACCCAGTACTTC
few TRBJ2-7 NA TRBV20-1 CSARDSRGTGEQYF TGCAGTGCTAGAGATTCGCGCGGGACGGGCGAGCAGTACTTC
few TRBJ2-7 NA TRBV11-2 CASSLLPGAGYEQYF TGTGCCAGCAGCTTACTTCCAGGGGCGGGTTACGAGCAGTACTTC
NA TRBJ2-7 NA TRBV10-3 CAIMGQETYEQYF TGTGCCATCATGGGGCAGGAGACATACGAGCAGTACTTC
many TRBJ2-7 TRBD1 TRBV20-1 CSAIDRDRGLDEQYF TGCAGTGCAATAGACCGGGACAGGGGGCTTGACGAGCAGTACTTC
few TRBJ2-3 NA TRBV29-1 CSVPLFHTTDTQYF TGCAGCGTTCCCCTTTTCCATACCACAGATACGCAGTATTTT
NA TRBJ2-1 TRBD2 TRBV27 CASSLSGRAGTYNEQFF TGTGCCAGCAGTTTAAGCGGGAGGGCCGGGACCTACAATGAGCAGTTCTTC
NA TRBJ2-7 TRBD2 TRBV20-1 CSAPLPVSGTYEQYF TGCAGTGCTCCCCTCCCGGTAAGCGGGACCTACGAGCAGTACTTC
NA TRBJ2-7 NA TRBV5-5 CASSPPGPVYEQYF TGTGCCAGCAGCCCGCCGGGACCCGTCTACGAGCAGTACTTC
few TRBJ2-3 TRBD1 TRBV29-1 CSVTRDRGDTQYF TGCAGCGTTACCCGGGACAGGGGAGATACGCAGTATTTT
many TRBJ2-3 TRBD2 TRBV7-2 CASSFDGGGQDTQYF TGTGCCAGCAGCTTCGATGGGGGGGGTCAAGATACGCAGTATTTT
few TRBJ2-3 NA TRBV4-2 CASSQSVDTQYF TGTGCCAGCAGCCAGTCGGTTGATACGCAGTATTTT
NA TRBJ2-3 TRBD1 TRBV27 CASSPPGTGVGYTDTQYF TGTGCCAGCAGTCCCCCCGGGACAGGGGTTGGATACACAGATACGCAGTATTTT
NA TRBJ2-7 NA TRBV7-9 CASSVTVYEQYF TGTGCCAGCAGCGTGACGGTCTACGAGCAGTACTTC
NA TRBJ2-1 TRBD1 TRBV14 CASSQEFGTGKFF TGTGCCAGCAGCCAAGAATTCGGGACAGGGAAGTTCTTC
NA TRBJ2-1 TRBD2 TRBV29-1 CSVYGGGLNEQFF TGCAGCGTTTACGGCGGGGGGCTCAATGAGCAGTTCTTC
many TRBJ2-7 NA TRBV7-9 CASSRAGEQYF TGTGCCAGCAGTCGAGCGGGCGAGCAGTACTTC
once TRBJ2-5 TRBD2 TRBV2 CASKRRAGGLETQYF TGTGCCAGCAAGCGGCGTGCGGGAGGATTGGAGACCCAGTACTTC
NA TRBJ2-5 NA TRBV6-2/TRBV6-3 CASRPLGAKGETQYF TGTGCCAGCAGGCCCCTGGGGGCGAAGGGAGAGACCCAGTACTTC
NA TRBJ2-3 NA TRBV20-1 CSASPPAPLTDTQYF TGCAGTGCTAGCCCCCCGGCCCCCCTCACAGATACGCAGTATTTT
NA TRBJ2-3 NA TRBV12-3/TRBV12-4 CASSLGGARGRTDTQYF TGTGCCAGCAGTTTAGGGGGCGCCAGAGGTAGGACAGATACGCAGTATTTT
NA TRBJ2-1 NA TRBV4-2 CASSPTFTSTLFF TGTGCCAGCAGCCCGACCTTTACTAGCACCCTGTTCTTC
NA TRBJ2-7 NA TRBV6-2/TRBV6-3 CASKGERYELYF TGTGCCAGCAAGGGGGAGAGATACGAGCTGTACTTC
NA TRBJ1-5 TRBD1 TRBV6-2/TRBV6-3 CASSSSFRQGSFVGQPQHF TGTGCCAGCAGTTCAAGCTTCAGACAGGGAAGTTTCGTGGGTCAGCCCCAGCATTTT
many TRBJ1-2 NA TRBV5-1 CASSLRQNYGYTF TGTGCCAGCAGCTTACGACAGAACTATGGCTACACCTTC
NA TRBJ2-7 NA TRBV7-2 CASSLAQTSYEQYF TGTGCCAGCAGCTTAGCCCAGACTTCCTACGAGCAGTACTTC
NA TRBJ2-1 TRBD2 TRBV28 CASSLAASGSREQFF TGTGCCAGCAGTTTAGCGGCTAGCGGGAGTCGTGAGCAGTTCTTC
many TRBJ2-1 TRBD2 TRBV12-3/TRBV12-4 CASSPGLAPMQFF TGTGCCAGCAGTCCCGGACTAGCGCCGATGCAGTTCTTC
few TRBJ2-1 NA TRBV3-1 CASSQDPESYNEQFF TGTGCCAGCAGCCAGGACCCCGAATCCTACAATGAGCAGTTCTTC
NA TRBJ2-7 NA TRBV6-2/TRBV6-3 CASSYILRDGYYEQYF TGTGCCAGCAGTTACATCCTCCGGGACGGATACTACGAGCAGTACTTC
NA TRBJ2-3 TRBD1 TRBV18 CASSPYVSGQTDTDTQYF TGTGCCAGCTCCCCGTATGTGTCGGGACAGACAGACACAGATACGCAGTATTTT
few TRBJ2-7 NA TRBV18 CASSEGSLSYEQYF TGTGCCAGCTCCGAGGGGTCGCTGTCCTACGAGCAGTACTTC
few TRBJ2-7 NA TRBV27 CASTGHNYEQYF TGTGCCAGCACCGGGCACAACTACGAGCAGTACTTC
NA TRBJ1-5 TRBD1 TRBV27 CASSPRGGQNQPQHF TGTGCCAGCAGTCCCCGTGGGGGACAGAATCAGCCCCAGCATTTT
NA TRBJ2-7 TRBD2 TRBV30 CAWSVAGDERYF TGTGCCTGGAGTGTCGCGGGAGACGAGCGGTACTTC
NA TRBJ1-5 NA TRBV27 CASSSARNQPQHF TGTGCTAGCAGTTCCGCCCGCAATCAGCCCCAGCATTTT